These 30 T cell receptor beta chains were all obtained from the same sample, sequenced in a study of T-cell reconstitution after alpha-beta-depleted transplantation in children. The authors prepared the TCRbeta library with unique molecular identifiers. One entry per CDR3 protein results from TCRdb running MiXCR on the PCR reads. The table lists under 850,000 distinct CDR3 sequences, around 13% of them singletons. This specimen consisted of PBMCs, obtained before TCRalphabeta/CD19-depleted stem cell transplant. The receptor source for this set is a girl between 2 and 10 years old with congenital amegakaryocytic thrombocytopenia, due to receive a stem cell transplant.

This clonotype was detected only a few times. The V call is TRBV6-5, the J call TRBJ2-3, with unresolved D. Trimming took 6 bases from V and 4 from J, leaving 11 bases between them. The CDR3 totals 13 residues. CDR1 is MNHEY, CDR2 SVGAGI, per germline. In DNA form, the CDR3 reads TGTGCCAGCAGCTATAAGGTACCAGATACGCAGTATTTT. This codes for CASSYKVPDTQYF.

This clonotype was picked up many times. J is TRBJ2-6 and V is TRBV28; the D is unclear. The CDR3 extends over 14 amino acids. Per germline, CDR1 MDHEN and CDR2 SYDVKM. The V gene lost 5 bases and the J gene lost 4 bases, with 9 bases spanning the gap. CDR3 bases: TGTGCCAGCAGTACCCTTTTAGGGGCCAACGTCCTGACTTTC. It is translated as CASSTLLGANVLTF.

With regard to this clonotype: A much larger clone sits a single nucleotide away, making a read error possible. This chain joins TRBV10-3 and TRBJ2-3, with a possible D match to TRBD2 (6 bases). The CDR3 has 14 residues. The germline CDR1 and CDR2 sequences are ENHRY and SYGVKD. CDR3 protein: CDITAGSGTDTQYF. CDR3 in DNA: TGTGACATCACGGCGGGATCTGGCACAGATACGCAGTATTTT.

This clonotype was picked up many times. The genes are TRBV7-9 and TRBJ2-3, with D possibly called TRBD1 or TRBD2 (5 bases each). CDR1 is SEHNR and CDR2 is FQNEAQ in the germline V gene (reference sequence). V was clipped by 4 bases and J by 4 bases, with 15 bases between them. This CDR3 is 15 amino acids long. The CDR3 DNA reads as TGTGCCAGCAGCTCAGATGGCGTGGGGGCAGATACGCAGTATTTT. It codes for CASSSDGVGADTQYF.

This clonotype was counted only a few times. CDR3 in amino acids: CASSLSITEGPYEQYF. Written as DNA, the CDR3 is TGTGCCAGCAGTTTATCGATAACGGAGGGGCCCTACGAGCAGTACTTC. The chain uses TRBV27 and TRBJ2-7, with D possibly being TRBD2 (6 bases). The V gene lost 0 bases and the J gene lost 2 bases, with 14 bases spanning the gap. CDR1 and CDR2 from the germline V gene are MNHEY and SMNVEV (reference sequence). The CDR3 spans 16 residues.

This clonotype was counted ten times or more. V and J are TRBV20-1 and TRBJ1-2, with 9 bases that match TRBD1. This CDR3 comprises 13 residues. Trimming at V came to 6 bases and at J to 4 bases, leaving 6 bases not matched to a gene. Germline-derived CDR1 and CDR2 are DFQATT and SNEGSKA (reference sequence). CDR3 sequence (DNA): TGCAGTGCCGTGACAGGGGGGAGCTATGGCTACACCTTC. It yields the protein CSAVTGGSYGYTF.

This clonotype turned up a few times. The V gene is TRBV20-1, the J gene TRBJ1-2; D is perhaps TRBD1 (6 bases). Per the germline V gene, CDR1 is DFQATT and CDR2 is SNEGSKA (reference sequence). V dropped 5 bases and J dropped 6 bases, with 13 bases sitting between them. The CDR3 has 12 residues. CDR3 coding DNA: TGCAGTGCTCTCAGGGGAGCGGATGGCTACACCTTC. Translating it yields CSALRGADGYTF.

This clonotype was found a few times. The chain is built from TRBV2 and TRBJ2-3, with 15 bases that match TRBD2. V was pared by 7 bases and J by 6 bases, with 8 bases of the junction left unmatched. From germline, CDR1 is SNHLY and CDR2 FYNNEI. This CDR3 spans 16 amino acids. The CDR3 is CASIGTSGRRIDTQYF. The CDR3, as DNA: TGTGCCAGCATTGGGACTAGCGGGAGGAGAATCGATACGCAGTATTTT.

This clonotype was counted ten times or more. The V call is TRBV18, the J call TRBJ2-5, with a possible D match to TRBD1 (6 bases). V was cut by 6 bases and J by 4 bases, with 12 bases left in between. This CDR3 has 13 amino acids. Germline V gives CDR1 KGHSH, CDR2 LQKENI. This chain's CDR3 is CASSPTDRETQYF. The CDR3 region has the DNA TGTGCCAGCTCGCCTACGGACAGAGAGACCCAGTACTTC.

This clonotype was counted ten times or more. For the CDR3, the DNA is TGTGCCAGCAGCTTAAGGGTCGGGAGGGTCCCCAACGCTTACAATGAGCAGTTCTTC. Encoded protein: CASSLRVGRVPNAYNEQFF. The V gene is TRBV11-1, the J gene TRBJ2-1; 8 positions match TRBD2. This CDR3 region has 19 residues. Germline values: CDR1 SGHAT, CDR2 FQDESV (reference sequence). After removal of 2 bases from V and 4 bases from J, the junction contained 16 bases not matched to a gene.

In its sample, this clonotype was seen a few times. V is TRBV7-9 and J is TRBJ1-2; perhaps TRBD1 as D (6 bases). With 0 bases removed from V and 4 bases from J, the gap between germline ends came to 12 bases. From germline, CDR1 is SEHNR and CDR2 FQNEAQ (reference sequence). The CDR3 extends over 15 amino acids. The DNA of the CDR3 is TGTGCCAGCAGCTTAGCTAGGGACACCCTCTATGGCTACACCTTC. Its translation is CASSLARDTLYGYTF.

The V and J genes are TRBV3-1 and TRBJ2-5; unclear D gene. CDR3 size: 14 residues. Trimming removed 0 bases from V and 5 bases from J, with 10 bases in between. Germline V gives CDR1 LGHDT, CDR2 YNNKEL (reference sequence). In DNA form, the CDR3 reads TGTGCCAGCAGCCAAGACCTAAACGGCGAGACCCAGTACTTC. Translation gives CASSQDLNGETQYF.

This clonotype was found many times. The gene calls are TRBV29-1 and TRBJ1-3; no firm D call. CDR3 length: 13 residues. The V end lost 4 bases, the J end lost 4 bases, and 11 bases lay between the germline ends. Germline V CDR1 and CDR2: SQVTM, ANQGSEA. The chain's CDR3 is CSVAPLVGNTIYF. The CDR3 DNA follows: TGCAGCGTTGCCCCACTGGTAGGAAACACCATATATTTT.

This clonotype was seen repeatedly, ten times or more. The CDR3 loop reads CASQDIRGYTF. The DNA for the CDR3 is TGTGCCAGCCAAGATATTCGGGGCTACACCTTC. This chain connects TRBV2 to TRBJ1-2, with D uncertain. The CDR3 totals 11 residues. V was trimmed by 8 bases and J by 8 bases, leaving 12 bases between them. Germline V gives CDR1 SNHLY, CDR2 FYNNEI. The complete variable domain, with remaining parts taken from reference TRBV2 and TRBJ1-2, reads EPEVTQTPSHQVTQMGQEVILRCVPISNHLYFYWYRQILGQKVEFLVSFYNNEISEKSEIFDDQFSVERPDGSNFTLKIRSTKLEDSAMYFCASQDIRGYTFGSGTRLTVV.

This clonotype was seen at least ten times. The chain combines TRBV28 with TRBJ2-7; D gene ambiguous. CDR3 size: 19 residues. Trimming removed 2 bases at V and 1 base at J, with 24 bases between. The V gene's germline CDR1 is MDHEN and CDR2 SYDVKM. Here the CDR3 DNA reads TGTGCCAGCAGTTTACGTACCTTCCGGTCTGGCCGGTTGTCCTACGAGCAGTACTTC. Translation: CASSLRTFRSGRLSYEQYF.

This clonotype was recorded many times. This sequence joins TRBV5-1 and TRBJ2-3; tentative D call: TRBD2 (5 bases). V gave up 2 bases and J gave up 7 bases, with 11 bases separating them. Germline CDR1 SGHRS, CDR2 YFSETQ. The CDR3 spans 13 residues. In DNA, the CDR3 is TGCGCCAGCAGCTTCGGGATCGATAATACGCAGTATTTT. The encoded protein is CASSFGIDNTQYF.

There are a few counts of this clonotype. J is TRBJ2-7 and V is TRBV3-1; TRBD1 might be the D (6 bases). V shed 1 base and J shed 5 bases, with 12 bases lying between them. CDR3 length equals 14 residues. Germline assignment: CDR1 LGHDT and CDR2 YNNKEL (reference sequence). The DNA for the CDR3 is TGTGCCAGCAGCCAAGTAAGGCAGGGGAACGAGCAGTACTTC. Translation: CASSQVRQGNEQYF.

A word on this clonotype: The junction departs from germline at one end; a sequencing error may be responsible. The chain couples TRBV12-3 or TRBV12-4 to TRBJ2-2; 14 positions agree with TRBD2. The CDR3 extends over 18 amino acids. The CDR3 region has the DNA TGTACCAGCAGTTCCATTGGGACTAGCGGGGGAAACACCGGGGAGCTGTTTTTT. Amino acid sequence: CTSSSIGTSGGNTGELFF.

This clonotype was recorded many times. V gene TRBV27 combines with J gene TRBJ2-7; TRBD2 aligns across 11 bases. There are 19 residues in the CDR3. Trimming at V came to 9 bases and at J to 6 bases, leaving 25 bases not matched to a gene. The germline V gene encodes CDR1 MNHEY and CDR2 SMNVEV (reference sequence). The CDR3 DNA reads as TGTGCCAGGCGGGACAGCGCTAACTTAGCGGGAGGGCTCTCTCTCGAGCAGTACTTC. As protein: CARRDSANLAGGLSLEQYF.

The chain has TRBV12-3 or TRBV12-4 and TRBJ2-1; 7 positions match TRBD2. This CDR3 region has 14 residues. The V and J ends lost 8 bases and 8 bases, in that order; junction bases with no gene match: 12. The CDR3 DNA is TGTGCCAGCGCCGGGACTACCCAAGGCGATGAGCAGTTCTTC. Translating it yields CASAGTTQGDEQFF.

In its sample, this clonotype was seen a few times. V usage is TRBV20-1 and J usage is TRBJ1-1, with 7 bases identical to TRBD1. V shed 5 bases, J shed 5 bases, and the junction held 8 bases outside the gene matches. Germline V gives CDR1 DFQATT, CDR2 SNEGSKA (reference sequence). The CDR3 consists of 13 residues. Written as DNA, the CDR3 is TGCAGTGCTGACCCGACAGGGCGGACTGAAGCTTTCTTT. Translated, it gives CSADPTGRTEAFF.

This clonotype has at least ten counts. The J gene is TRBJ2-1, the V gene TRBV12-3 or TRBV12-4, with 7 bases identical to TRBD2. With 8 bases clipped from V and 2 bases from J, the junction kept 9 bases outside the gene matches. The CDR3 runs to 15 residues. CDR3 residues: CASGPGTIPYNEQFF. DNA for the CDR3: TGTGCCAGCGGACCCGGGACTATTCCCTACAATGAGCAGTTCTTC.

The V and J genes are TRBV28 and TRBJ2-7; the D is unclear. Trimming cost V 3 bases and J 5 bases, with 11 bases left between them. The germline CDR1 and CDR2 sequences are MDHEN and SYDVKM. The CDR3 length is 13 residues. The CDR3 coding sequence is TGTGCCAGCAGTTTCGGTCGGGTCGACGAGCAGTACTTC. Translated: CASSFGRVDEQYF.

This clonotype has a handful of counts. This chain links TRBV5-1 with TRBJ1-4; D not certain. CDR3 length: 15 residues. The germline gives CDR1 SGHRS, CDR2 YFSETQ. The V end lost 0 bases, the J end lost 7 bases, and 13 bases lay between the germline ends. CDR3 region: CASSLEASGGEKLFF. As DNA, the CDR3 is TGCGCCAGCAGCTTGGAGGCCTCCGGCGGTGAAAAACTGTTTTTT.

V usage is TRBV11-2 and J usage is TRBJ2-3; unclear D gene. Trimming removed 3 bases at V and 8 bases at J, with 6 bases between. The CDR3 is 11 amino acids. Germline CDR1 is SGHAT and CDR2 is FQNNGV. Here the CDR3 reads CASSFARTQYF. CDR3 DNA: TGTGCCAGCAGCTTCGCTCGTACGCAGTATTTT.

This clonotype came up a few times. This chain joins TRBV7-2 and TRBJ2-1, with a possible D match to TRBD2 (6 bases). CDR1 is SGHTA and CDR2 is FQGNSA in the germline V gene. The germline V and J ends were trimmed by 6 bases and 6 bases, with 15 bases remaining between them. There are 14 residues in the CDR3. Here the CDR3 reads CASRYSTSSNEQFF. As DNA, the CDR3 is TGTGCCAGCAGATACTCTACTAGCAGCAATGAGCAGTTCTTC.

The CDR3 loop is CAIKRTSGRDSEQYF. The CDR3 coding sequence is TGTGCCATCAAACGGACTAGCGGGAGGGATAGCGAGCAGTACTTC. The chain combines TRBV10-3 with TRBJ2-7; 15 bases match TRBD2. The CDR3 is made up of 15 amino acids. Trimming took 7 bases from V and 6 from J; bases not matched to a gene: 7. Germline assignment: CDR1 ENHRY and CDR2 SYGVKD.

A few counts support this clonotype. The chain couples TRBV18 to TRBJ2-3, with D unresolved. The CDR3 is made up of 14 amino acids. CDR1 is KGHSH and CDR2 is LQKENI in the germline V gene. V was trimmed by 8 bases and J by 0 bases, leaving 12 bases between them. Here the CDR3 reads CASLRMVSTDTQYF. The DNA of the CDR3 is TGTGCCAGCCTAAGGATGGTTAGCACAGATACGCAGTATTTT. The whole variable domain, filled in from reference TRBV18 and TRBJ2-3, reads NAGVMQNPRHLVRRRGQEARLRCSPMKGHSHVYWYRQLPEEGLKFMVYLQKENIIDESGMPKERFSAEFPKEGPSILRIQQVVRGDSAAYFCASLRMVSTDTQYFGPGTRLTVL.

This clonotype came up many times. V is TRBV12-3 or TRBV12-4 and J is TRBJ2-6; D ambiguous. Trimming removed 8 bases from V and 0 bases from J, with 2 bases in between. The CDR3 runs 12 residues. In nucleotides, the CDR3 is TGTGCCAGCTGCTCTGGGGCCAACGTCCTGACTTTC. This translates into CASCSGANVLTF.

As to this clonotype: A junction boundary mismatches the germline segment, possibly from a read error. The J gene is TRBJ1-1, the V gene TRBV20-1; D not resolved. CDR1 and CDR2 (germline): DFQATT, SNEGSKA (reference sequence). This CDR3 spans 12 amino acids. The CDR3, as DNA: TGCAGTGCTAGTATTCGGAACCCTGAAGCTTTCTTT. Translating it yields CSASIRNPEAFF.